In this sample, the clone carrying this TCR beta chain turned up a few times. V was trimmed by 10 bases and J by 5 bases, leaving 5 bases between them. This CDR3 is 10 amino acids long. Germline loops: CDR1 KGHDR, CDR2 SFDVKD. These data belong to a study of response to subunit inactivated influenza vaccine. TCRdb redid the calling of the RT-PCR reads with MiXCR, one entry per CDR3 protein. The sample includes approximately 170,000 distinct CDR3 sequences, over 9.5% of them seen just once. The data also belong to a second study, concerning T cells expressing NK-cell markers. That source notes: The authors generated TCR beta cDNA through 5'RACE template switching with UMIs. For a handful of donors, these clonotypes were likewise the leading ones in the CD3+CD56-NKG2C+ fraction.

This specimen consisted of CD8+ T cells sorted from PBMCs, obtained 11 to 12 days after vaccination. The source is a man in his forties or fifties who received an inactivated influenza vaccine. V usage is TRBV24-1 and J usage is TRBJ2-1; unclear D gene. The CDR3 nucleotides are TGTGCCACAGGTAACAATGAGCAGTTCTTC. This gives the protein CATGNNEQFF.